The 18 T cell receptor beta chains reported below all come from one sample, sequenced in a study of PD-L1 blockade in urothelial cancer. Profiling relied on immunoSEQ multiplex PCR, and the TCRdb table lists in-frame clones only, not all of them. The sample holds around 29,000 clones; around four fifths are singletons and the top ten take roughly 3%. Sample time point: peripheral blood 6 weeks after treatment start. Sequencing used PBMCs, obtained around atezolizumab (anti-PD-L1) treatment. The receptor source for this set is a man in his sixties or seventies with urothelial cancer.

J is TRBJ1-5 and V is TRBV7-9, with D possibly matching TRBD1 (5 bases). Trimming removed 5 bases from V and 2 bases from J, with 10 bases in between. The CDR3 is made up of 14 amino acids. Germline CDR1 is SEHNR and CDR2 is FQNEAQ (reference sequence). CDR3 sequence: CASSGGGGNQPQHF. CDR3 coding DNA: TGTGCCAGCAGCGGCGGGGGGGGCAATCAGCCCCAGCATTTT.

The chain has TRBV11-2 and TRBJ2-5, with 8 bases matching TRBD2. CDR1 is SGHAT and CDR2 is FQNNGV in the germline V gene. CDR3 length: 16 residues. The J segment lost 1 base and the V segment lost 6 bases, leaving 10 bases of the junction unmatched. CDR3 sequence reads: CASSQDRGGLQETQYF. The CDR3 DNA is TGTGCCAGCAGTCAAGACCGGGGGGGCCTCCAAGAGACCCAGTACTTC.

J is TRBJ2-7 and V is TRBV9; D may be TRBD1 (5 bases). The germline V and J ends were trimmed by 1 base and 6 bases, with 17 bases remaining between them. CDR1 is SGDLS and CDR2 is YYNGEE in the germline V gene. The CDR3 runs to 15 residues. CDR3: CASSVLSGPEGEQYF. The CDR3 region has the DNA TGTGCCAGCAGCGTATTGTCAGGGCCTGAAGGCGAGCAGTACTTC. The variable domain in full, completed from reference TRBV9 and TRBJ2-7, reads DSGVTQTPKHLITATGQRVTLRCSPRSGDLSVYWYQQSLDQGLQFLIQYYNGEERAKGNILERFSAQQFPDLHSELNLSSLELGDSALYFCASSVLSGPEGEQYFGPGTRLTVT.

The chain joins TRBV5-1 to TRBJ1-2; 8 positions agree with TRBD1. Germline V CDR1 and CDR2: SGHRS, YFSETQ. The trim removed 4 bases at V and 8 bases at J, leaving 7 bases unmatched. The CDR3 runs to 13 residues. In nucleotides, the CDR3 is TGCGCCAGCAGCCCCGGACAGGGCGGGGGCTACACCTTC. This gives the protein CASSPGQGGGYTF.

A few counts support this clone. The gene calls are TRBV5-1 and TRBJ2-1, with 9 positions matching TRBD1. The CDR3 is 15 residues long. Losses at the gene ends were 4 bases for V and 5 bases for J; bases not matched to a gene: 7. Germline V gives CDR1 SGHRS, CDR2 YFSETQ. This CDR3 is CASSAGQGDNNEQFF. Written as DNA, the CDR3 is TGCGCCAGCAGCGCGGGACAGGGTGATAACAATGAGCAGTTCTTC. The full variable domain, with the rest looked up from reference TRBV5-1 and TRBJ2-1, is KAGVTQTPRYLIKTRGQQVTLSCSPISGHRSVSWYQQTPGQGLQFLFEYFSETQRNKGNFPGRFSGRQFSNSRSEMNVSTLELGDSALYLCASSAGQGDNNEQFFGPGTRLTVL.

V and J are TRBV6-1 and TRBJ2-1, with TRBD1 matching over 9 bases. J gave up 10 bases and V 4 bases, and 11 bases lay outside the gene matches. The CDR3 has 15 amino acids. Germline CDR1 and CDR2: MNHNS and SASEGT. CDR3 sequence (DNA): TGTGCCAGCAGTGCCTACAGGGGGCAAAAAGAGGAGCAGTTCTTC. Its translation is CASSAYRGQKEEQFF.

The chain is built from TRBV11-2 and TRBJ2-2, with 9 nucleotides matching TRBD2. Germline CDR1 reads SGHAT; CDR2 reads FQNNGV. CDR3 length: 16 amino acids. Trimming at V came to 8 bases and at J to 4 bases, leaving 11 bases not matched to a gene. The CDR3, as DNA: TGTGCCAGCCACATCCTAAATAGCGGGAGCACCGGGGAGCTGTTTTTT. It translates to CASHILNSGSTGELFF. Looking up the rest from reference TRBV11-2 and TRBJ2-2 gives the full variable domain: EAGVAQSPRYKIIEKRQSVAFWCNPISGHATLYWYQQILGQGPKLLIQFQNNGVVDDSQLPKDRFSAERLKGVDSTLKIQPAKLEDSAVYLCASHILNSGSTGELFFGEGSRLTVL.

As regards this clone: Other DNA sequences from this sample encode an identical CDR3 as well. CDR3 sequence (DNA): TGTGCCAGCAGTGGTGAGCTGCGGAGGTACGAGCAGTACTTC. This codes for CASSGELRRYEQYF. The rearrangement uses TRBV6-1 and TRBJ2-7, with TRBD2 as a possible D gene (5 bases). The germline V and J ends were trimmed by 4 bases and 4 bases, with 14 bases remaining between them. Germline V CDR1 and CDR2: MNHNS, SASEGT. This CDR3 has 14 residues.

DNA for the CDR3: TGTGCCAGCAGCACCCAAGGTGGCGCGGGGGCGCGGGGCTACACCTTC. Amino acid sequence: CASSTQGGAGARGYTF. This sequence joins TRBV7-2 and TRBJ1-2; D is possibly TRBD1 (6 bases). V dropped 5 bases and J dropped 8 bases, with 24 bases sitting between them. The CDR3 is 16 amino acids. Germline CDR1 is SGHTA and CDR2 is FQGNSA.

The J gene is TRBJ2-1, the V gene TRBV19; D may be TRBD2 (5 bases). CDR3 length equals 17 residues. CDR1 and CDR2 from the germline V gene are LNHDA and SQIVND (reference sequence). V lost 4 bases, J lost 5 bases, and 21 bases lay in between. CDR3 in DNA: TGTGCCAGTAGTAGCGGACTGGGGTCGAGGCGCAACAATGAGCAGTTCTTC. This encodes CASSSGLGSRRNNEQFF.

V usage is TRBV4-3 and J usage is TRBJ2-1; D might be TRBD1 (6 bases). The CDR3 spans 16 residues. The germline gives CDR1 LGHNA, CDR2 YSLEER. V lost 4 bases to trimming and J lost 7 bases, with 20 bases between them. Written as DNA, the CDR3 is TGCGCCAGCAGCCCCAGCTACAGGGTTCTTATGAATGAGCAGTTCTTC. Protein: CASSPSYRVLMNEQFF.

By sample fraction, this clone is medium-sized. The gene calls are TRBV5-1 and TRBJ1-1, with 9 bases aligning to TRBD1. From germline, CDR1 is SGHRS and CDR2 YFSETQ. The CDR3 totals 14 residues. The V and J ends lost 4 bases and 5 bases, in that order; junction bases with no gene match: 6. The CDR3 nucleotides are TGCGCCAGCAGCACAGGGGGCCGGGGGACTGAAGCTTTCTTT. Its translation is CASSTGGRGTEAFF.

V and J are TRBV9 and TRBJ2-1; D possibly corresponds to TRBD2 (6 bases). From germline, CDR1 is SGDLS and CDR2 YYNGEE. The CDR3 runs to 12 residues. The ends were cut back, 6 bases at V and 6 bases at J, with 10 bases in the middle. In DNA, the CDR3 is TGTGCCAGCACTGGAGGGGTCAATGAGCAGTTCTTC. Residues: CASTGGVNEQFF.

The chain has TRBV9 and TRBJ2-1; TRBD2 aligns across 11 bases. The CDR3 spans 15 residues. V trimming: 3 bases; J trimming: 4 bases; junction bases outside the gene matches: 3. Germline V gene sequence: CDR1 SGDLS, CDR2 YYNGEE. The CDR3 protein is CASSATSGSYNEQFF. The CDR3 nucleotides read TGTGCCAGCAGCGCCACTAGCGGGAGTTACAATGAGCAGTTCTTC.

This clone was detected a few times. The chain employs TRBV7-9 and TRBJ1-3; 8 nucleotides line up with TRBD1. The V gene's germline CDR1 is SEHNR and CDR2 FQNEAQ (reference sequence). The length of the CDR3 is 15 residues. V gave up 4 bases and J gave up 4 bases; unmatched junction bases: 6. In DNA, the CDR3 is TGTGCCAGCAGCTCGCCGGGACAGGCAGGAAACACCATATATTTT. It encodes CASSSPGQAGNTIYF. The complete variable domain, with remaining parts taken from reference TRBV7-9 and TRBJ1-3, reads DTGVSQNPRHKITKRGQNVTFRCDPISEHNRLYWYRQTLGQGPEFLTYFQNEAQLEKSRLLSDRFSAERPKGSFSTLEIQRTEQGDSAMYLCASSSPGQAGNTIYFGEGSWLTVV.

The chain employs TRBV7-9 and TRBJ2-7, with TRBD2 matching 13 bases. CDR1 is SEHNR, CDR2 FQNEAQ, per germline (reference sequence). Losses at the gene ends were 1 base for V and 3 bases for J; bases not matched to a gene: 9. This CDR3 is built from 18 residues. CDR3 DNA sequence: TGTGCCAGCAGCTTAGGGACTAGCGGGAGATCTATAAACTACGAGCAGTACTTC. Protein sequence: CASSLGTSGRSINYEQYF. Complete variable domain (other parts from reference TRBV7-9 and TRBJ2-7): DTGVSQNPRHKITKRGQNVTFRCDPISEHNRLYWYRQTLGQGPEFLTYFQNEAQLEKSRLLSDRFSAERPKGSFSTLEIQRTEQGDSAMYLCASSLGTSGRSINYEQYFGPGTRLTVT.

This clone appeared a few times. V and J are TRBV6-5 and TRBJ1-1; maybe TRBD1 (5 bases). Trimming took 0 bases from V and 0 from J, leaving 11 bases between them. In germline, CDR1 is MNHEY, CDR2 SVGAGI. The CDR3 spans 16 residues. CDR3 loop: CASSYSQGSMNTEAFF. DNA of the CDR3: TGTGCCAGCAGTTACTCCCAGGGTTCTATGAACACTGAAGCTTTCTTT.

The V call is TRBV9, the J call TRBJ2-3; 10 nucleotides align to TRBD2. The V segment lost 0 bases and the J segment 2 bases; nucleotides outside the gene matches: 6. The CDR3 contains 17 residues. The germline gives CDR1 SGDLS, CDR2 YYNGEE. The CDR3 here is CASSVGAGGQVTDTQYF. The CDR3 DNA sequence: TGTGCCAGCAGCGTAGGAGCGGGGGGGCAGGTCACAGATACGCAGTATTTT.